Listed below are T cell receptor beta chains from one sample, sequenced in a study of shared clonotypes between healthy human individuals. The data were produced by immunoSEQ multiplex PCR, yet TCRdb's version contains in-frame clones alone and is incomplete. The sample includes about 190,000 clones, 66% of them seen just once. The material sequenced was memory CD4+ T cells sorted from blood. Source of these receptors: a man aged 25-45 years in good health. Each CDR3 is given with its conserved first and last residue. D genes are given only for firm matches. Clone size, where shown, is once, few, many, or a class for clones that have expanded.

>TRBJ2-2|NA|NA|TRBV18
CASSPESGRLPGELFF
TGTGCCAGCTCACCAGAATCTGGCCGACTCCCCGGGGAGCTGTTTTTT
>TRBJ2-7|NA|NA|TRBV6-1
CASTLIYEQYF
TGTGCCAGCACCCTTATCTACGAGCAGTACTTC
>TRBJ1-3|NA|NA|TRBV14
CASSQTDGRGNTIYF
TGTGCCAGCAGCCAAACTGACGGCCGGGGAAACACCATATATTTT
>TRBJ1-1|NA|NA|TRBV20-1
CSAAQYEAFF
TGCAGTGCGGCACAGTATGAAGCTTTCTTT
>TRBJ2-7|NA|NA|TRBV2
CASKPPAPYEQYF
TGTGCCAGCAAGCCCCCCGCACCCTACGAGCAGTACTTC
>TRBJ2-7|NA|TRBD1|TRBV4-1
CASSPLQGNEQYF
TGCGCCAGCAGCCCGTTACAGGGGAACGAGCAGTACTTC
>TRBJ1-2|few|TRBD1|TRBV29-1
CSPVGVGQGTFGYTF
TGCAGCCCCGTAGGGGTAGGACAGGGGACCTTCGGCTACACCTTC
>TRBJ2-3|NA|NA|TRBV5-4
CASSLLGWGTDTQYF
TGTGCCAGCAGCTTGTTAGGGTGGGGCACAGATACGCAGTATTTT
>TRBJ2-7|NA|NA|TRBV25-1
CASSESNGAAYEQYF
TGTGCCAGCAGTGAATCAAACGGGGCCGCCTACGAGCAGTACTTC
>TRBJ2-7|NA|NA|TRBV7-9
CASSRDGVDEQYF
TGTGCCAGCAGCAGGGACGGAGTGGACGAGCAGTACTTC
>TRBJ2-2|NA|TRBD1|TRBV25-1
CASRTGAHGELFF
TGTGCCAGCAGGACAGGGGCCCACGGGGAGCTGTTTTTT
>TRBJ1-5|few|NA|TRBV28
CASSTNPNQPQHF
TGTGCCAGCAGCACTAATCCCAATCAGCCCCAGCATTTT
>TRBJ1-1|NA|NA|TRBV5-1
CASSRKTGNTEAFF
TGCGCCAGCAGCCGGAAGACAGGGAACACTGAAGCTTTCTTT
>TRBJ1-5|NA|NA|TRBV19
CASSTGYQPQHF
TGTGCCAGTAGTACAGGGTATCAGCCCCAGCATTTT
>TRBJ2-1|few|TRBD1|TRBV5-6
CASSSRTGPSSYNEQFF
TGTGCCAGCAGCTCCCGGACAGGCCCTAGCTCCTACAATGAGCAGTTCTTC
>TRBJ2-1|NA|NA|TRBV5-1
CASSLAGTHRDTEQFF
TGCGCCAGCAGCTTGGCCGGGACCCATCGGGATACTGAGCAGTTCTTC
>TRBJ1-5|NA|NA|TRBV9
CASSLGENQPQHF
TGTGCCAGCAGCCTCGGGGAAAATCAGCCCCAGCATTTT
>TRBJ2-7|NA|TRBD2|TRBV5-3
CARSRRLAATLPLSPQYF
TGTGCCAGAAGCAGACGACTAGCGGCTACCCTCCCTTTATCACCACAGTACTTC
>TRBJ2-7|NA|TRBD2|TRBV5-1
CASSLAAGEPEQYF
TGCGCCAGCAGCTTGGCGGCGGGAGAGCCCGAGCAGTACTTC
>TRBJ2-2|NA|TRBD2|TRBV4-2
CASSQGQRGDTGELFF
TGTGCCAGCAGCCAAGGGCAGCGGGGAGACACCGGGGAGCTGTTTTTT
>TRBJ2-1|NA|NA|TRBV11-2
CASSVELMGNEQFF
TGTGCCAGCAGCGTTGAGCTGATGGGGAATGAGCAGTTCTTC
>TRBJ2-1|NA|NA|TRBV15
CATSRDIGEYNEQFF
TGTGCCACCAGCAGGGATATTGGGGAATACAATGAGCAGTTCTTC
>TRBJ2-1|NA|TRBD2|TRBV7-3
CASSLPGLVHEQFF
TGTGCCAGCAGCCTTCCGGGACTAGTCCATGAGCAGTTCTTC